The clone carrying this TCR beta chain was detected only a few times. TCRdb passed the 5' RACE reads through MiXCR, listing each CDR3 protein once. The sample has hundreds of thousands of distinct CDR3 sequences; about 7.6% are singletons. There are 13 residues in the CDR3. V was shortened by 3 bases and J by 7 bases, with 9 bases between the two germline ends. These data are taken from a study of identical twins. These data were also reused for a study on yellow fever vaccine responses in identical twins.

The specimen sequenced was PBMCs. V gene TRBV12-3 or TRBV12-4 combines with J gene TRBJ2-2; D unclear. This TCR came from a woman between 18 and 29 years old in good health. As DNA, the CDR3 is TGTGCCAGCAGTTTTAGCAGTTTCGGGGAGCTGTTTTTT. Translation gives CASSFSSFGELFF.